This T cell receptor beta chain was documented in a study of cytotoxic CD8 clonotypes in ibrutinib-treated CLL. V shed 5 bases and J shed 1 base, with 6 bases lying between them. This CDR3 has 13 residues. The germline V gene encodes CDR1 MNHEY and CDR2 SMNVEV (reference sequence). With regard to this clone: What it binds is unknown.

The method was immunoSEQ multiplex PCR; TCRdb's version includes in-frame clones alone and lacks a portion of them. The profile covers approximately 46,000 clones, with over 60% appearing a single time and roughly 13% taken by the ten largest. Broader study findings: Clonality, elevated at ibrutinib response, dropped back toward baseline at progression. Public clonotypes were rare and shrank or held steady on treatment.

The clonotype comes from a human donor with chronic lymphocytic leukemia. This chain joins TRBV27 and TRBJ2-1, with unresolved D. This specimen consisted of PBMCs, obtained after 12 months of ibrutinib treatment. This chain's CDR3 is CASSRASYNEQFF. The CDR3 DNA reads TGTGCCAGCAGTAGGGCGTCCTACAATGAGCAGTTCTTC.